This paragraph covers one T cell receptor beta chain sequence. After removal of 8 bases from V and 5 bases from J, the junction contained 8 bases not matched to a gene. Germline values: CDR1 GTSNPN, CDR2 SVGIG (reference sequence). The CDR3 has 12 amino acids. Profiling relied on immunoSEQ multiplex PCR, and the TCRdb table lists in-frame clones only, not all of them. This sample has roughly 1,100,000 clones, with about 80% found just once. This sample stems from a study of shared clonotypes between healthy human individuals. The sequence derives from a man in his late teens or twenties in good health. The genes are TRBV30 and TRBJ2-5; 7 nucleotides match TRBD2. Sequencing was performed on memory CD4+ T cells sorted from blood. Subset noted: CD45RA-negative fraction. CDR3 DNA sequence: TGTGCCGGACGAGCGGGGCGTGAGACCCAGTACTTC. It encodes CAGRAGRETQYF. Filled out from reference TRBV30 and TRBJ2-5, the complete variable domain reads SQTIHQWPATLVQPVGSPLSLECTVEGTSNPNLYWYRQAAGRGLQLLFYSVGIGQISSEVPQNLSASRPQDRQFILSSKKLLLSDSGFYLCAGRAGRETQYFGPGTRLLVL.